The T cell receptor (beta chain) described here comes from a study of blood T cell repertoires in COVID-19. Using immunoSEQ multiplex PCR, the repertoire was profiled, and TCRdb retains in-frame clones only, with some absent. Found here are around 180,000 clones, 88% of them singletons; the top ten hold approximately 4.5%. Germline V lookup: CDR1 SGHNT, CDR2 YENEEA. Trimming stripped 1 base from V and 1 base from J, with 10 bases between. The CDR3 extends over 15 amino acids. Material for sequencing was peripheral blood. The chain joins TRBV11-3 to TRBJ1-1; TRBD1 might be the D (6 bases). This TCR derives from a human donor in a cohort sampled during active COVID-19. CDR3 DNA: TGTGCCAGCAGCTTAGGAATGGGACAGAACACTGAAGCTTTCTTT. Translation gives CASSLGMGQNTEAFF.